These 10 T cell receptor beta chains originate from one sample sequenced in a study of CD8 T cells in ankylosing spondylitis. TCRdb re-called the 5' RACE reads with MiXCR, one entry per CDR3 protein. The data show around 330,000 distinct CDR3 sequences, more than 9% seen once. Sequencing was carried out using blood, either unsorted or a sorted T cell fraction (not recorded which). All receptors come from a female donor with ankylosing spondylitis or in good health (not recorded which).

The sample holds many counts of this clonotype. The genes are TRBV5-1 and TRBJ2-7, with 12 bases that match TRBD2. The CDR3 covers 15 residues. The trim removed 0 bases at V and 5 bases at J, leaving 3 bases unmatched. The germline V gene encodes CDR1 SGHRS and CDR2 YFSETQ. In DNA form, the CDR3 reads TGCGCCAGCAGCTTGGGGACTAGCGGGAACCACGAGCAGTACTTC. Amino acids: CASSLGTSGNHEQYF.

The chain recombines TRBV7-8 with TRBJ2-7; the match to TRBD2 covers 8 bases. The CDR3 contains 16 residues. From germline, CDR1 is SGHVS and CDR2 FQNEAQ. Unmatched junction bases numbered 5, after V lost 1 base and J lost 0 bases. The CDR3 nucleotides are TGTGCCAGCAGCTTAGGGGGTAGCGGGACCTCCTACGAGCAGTACTTC. It is translated as CASSLGGSGTSYEQYF.

The V call is TRBV11-2, the J call TRBJ2-1; 9 bases agree with TRBD1. In germline, CDR1 is SGHAT, CDR2 FQNNGV. This CDR3 contains 18 residues. The trim removed 5 bases at V and 8 bases at J, leaving 19 bases unmatched. Here the CDR3 DNA reads TGTGCCAGCAGCGGCACCGGACAGGGGATGAGGCTGATCGATGAGCAGTTCTTC. It encodes CASSGTGQGMRLIDEQFF.

The chain recombines TRBV2 with TRBJ2-2; tentatively, D is TRBD2 (6 bases). Germline CDR1 and CDR2: SNHLY and FYNNEI. This CDR3 contains 15 residues. The V end lost 7 bases, the J end lost 3 bases, and 15 bases lay between the germline ends. The chain's CDR3 is CASTRRAGDTGELFF. In DNA, the CDR3 is TGTGCCAGCACCCGGAGGGCAGGAGACACCGGGGAGCTGTTTTTT.

In this sample, this clonotype turned up many times. The rearrangement joins TRBV10-3 to TRBJ1-1; the D is unclear. This CDR3 spans 16 amino acids. Germline assignment: CDR1 ENHRY and CDR2 SYGVKD. V lost 0 bases to trimming and J lost 6 bases, with 17 bases between them. The CDR3 reads CAISESDSGSRPEAFF. CDR3 nucleotides: TGTGCCATCAGTGAGTCGGATAGTGGGTCTCGACCTGAAGCTTTCTTT.

This clonotype was seen at least ten times. The chain is built from TRBV4-1 and TRBJ2-2, with D possibly being TRBD2 (6 bases). V was trimmed by 1 base and J by 1 base, leaving 10 bases between them. The length of the CDR3 is 16 residues. Germline V gives CDR1 MGHRA, CDR2 YSYEKL. Here the CDR3 DNA reads TGCGCCAGCAGCCAAGCGGGACTCTTGAACACCGGGGAGCTGTTTTTT. Its protein is CASSQAGLLNTGELFF.

This clonotype was counted ten times or more. The gene calls are TRBV20-1 and TRBJ2-3, with 10 bases identical to TRBD1. After removal of 5 bases from V and 4 bases from J, the junction contained 9 bases not matched to a gene. Germline-derived CDR1 and CDR2 are DFQATT and SNEGSKA (reference sequence). CDR3 length equals 15 residues. The DNA of the CDR3 is TGCAGTGCTCCACCCAGGGACAGGGGAGCAGATACGCAGTATTTT. This encodes CSAPPRDRGADTQYF.

This clonotype was observed a handful of times. The rearrangement links TRBV5-1 to TRBJ1-1; TRBD1 matches at 8 bases. The germline V gene has CDR1 SGHRS and CDR2 YFSETQ. J lost 7 bases, V lost 3 bases, and 11 bases had no gene match. There are 15 residues in the CDR3. The CDR3 DNA follows: TGCGCCAGCAGCTCTGGACAGGGTTTCAAATTTGAAGCTTTCTTT. This translates into CASSSGQGFKFEAFF.

This clonotype was seen many times. The junction does not match germline at one end; this may be a read error. The chain links TRBV7-6 to TRBJ2-3; D possibly corresponds to TRBD1 (6 bases). This CDR3 has 13 amino acids. Per the germline V gene, CDR1 is SGHVS and CDR2 is FNYEAQ. The CDR3 sequence: CATSRGNTDTQYF. As DNA, the CDR3 is TGTGCCACCAGCAGGGGTAACACAGATACGCAGTATTTT.

This clonotype was detected ten times or more. This chain's CDR3 is CASSPALYQPQHF. The DNA of the CDR3 is TGTGCCAGCAGTCCGGCCTTGTATCAGCCCCAGCATTTT. The chain joins TRBV12-3 or TRBV12-4 to TRBJ1-5; D is uncertain. Trimming shortened V by 5 bases and J by 5 bases, and 10 bases separated the two germline ends. This CDR3 contains 13 residues.